This TCR beta chain comes out of a study of T cell repertoires in cytomegalovirus infection. As for the study in general: Signatures in public TCR beta sequences pointed to both CMV infection and matching HLA type. Findings and caveats of the study: Summed frequency of shared TCR beta families picked out CMV carriers who also had the relevant HLA. Dominant in the ex vivo response were TCR beta clonotypes restricted by HLA-C and specific for CMV.

Via MiXCR, TCRdb re-called the reads, giving one row per CDR3 protein. The sample includes 150,000 or so distinct CDR3 sequences, about a fifth seen only once; the top ten take 25%. The V end was cut by 3 bases, the J end by 1 base, with 11 bases between. CDR1 SGDLS and CDR2 YYNGEE come from the germline V gene. This CDR3 is 14 amino acids long. This clonotype was detected many times. Its antigen is unidentified. The TCR comes from a human donor in good health (CMV status not recorded). Some clones in this sample may be carry-over from other donors' samples. This specimen consisted of CD8+ T cells from cultured PBMCs, obtained from culture after CMV antigen stimulation. The V and J genes are TRBV9 and TRBJ2-7, with D maybe TRBD1 (6 bases). CDR3: CASSESGESYEQYF. As DNA, the CDR3 is TGTGCCAGCAGCGAGTCAGGGGAATCCTACGAGCAGTACTTC.